The clone carrying this T cell receptor beta chain was recorded many times. What it binds is not known. This sample is part of a study of T cells after yellow fever vaccination. Study context: Preparation used SMART-Seq v4 Ultra Low Input for the low-cell-number fractions.

Whole-study results and caveats: Post-booster repertoires again held most primary-vaccination clones (about 96% CD4, 88% CD8).

Synthesis of TCR cDNA relied on 5'RACE template switching, which attached a universal primer site and UMIs. TCRdb reanalysed the 5' RACE reads using MiXCR and keeps one entry per CDR3 protein. The sample has approximately 180,000 distinct CDR3 sequences; approximately 6.2% are singletons. This specimen consisted of CD4+ T cells sorted from PBMCs, obtained on the day of the first yellow fever vaccination. This clonotype originated in a man between 18 and 35 years old who received the YFV17D yellow fever vaccine.

The chain's CDR3 is CASSFGRTGVTEAFF. In DNA form, the CDR3 reads TGCGCCAGCAGCTTTGGGAGGACAGGGGTGACTGAAGCTTTCTTT. V is TRBV5-1 and J is TRBJ1-1; 9 bases fit TRBD1. The ends lost 2 bases at V and 5 bases at J; junction bases unmatched: 7. The CDR3 length is 15 residues. Germline loops: CDR1 SGHRS, CDR2 YFSETQ.